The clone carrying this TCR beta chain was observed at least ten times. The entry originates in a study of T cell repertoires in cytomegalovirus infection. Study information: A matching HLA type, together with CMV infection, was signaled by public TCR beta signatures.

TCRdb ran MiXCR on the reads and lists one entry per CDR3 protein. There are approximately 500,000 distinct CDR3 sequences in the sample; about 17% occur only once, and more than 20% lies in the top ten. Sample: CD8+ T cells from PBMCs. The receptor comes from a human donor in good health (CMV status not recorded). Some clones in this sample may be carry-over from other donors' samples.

The CDR3 nucleotides read TGTGCCAGCAGCTTAGGGGGGGTTATTGATGAGCAGTTCTTC. Translated: CASSLGGVIDEQFF. The V and J genes are TRBV7-2 and TRBJ2-1; the D gene is possibly TRBD2 (6 bases). Per germline, CDR1 SGHTA and CDR2 FQGNSA. The CDR3 has 14 residues. Trimming took off 1 base at V and 8 bases at J, with 12 bases between the two ends.